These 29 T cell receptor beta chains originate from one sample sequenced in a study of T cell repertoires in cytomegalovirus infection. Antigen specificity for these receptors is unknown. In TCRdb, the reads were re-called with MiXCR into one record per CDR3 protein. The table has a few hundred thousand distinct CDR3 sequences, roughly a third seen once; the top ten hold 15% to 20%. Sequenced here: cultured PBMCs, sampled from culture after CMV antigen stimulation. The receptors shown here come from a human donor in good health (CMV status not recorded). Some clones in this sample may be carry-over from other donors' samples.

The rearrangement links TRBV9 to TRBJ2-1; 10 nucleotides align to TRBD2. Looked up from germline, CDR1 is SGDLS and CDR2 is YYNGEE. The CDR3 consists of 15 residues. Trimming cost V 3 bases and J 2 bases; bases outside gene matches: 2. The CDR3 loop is CASSGTSGAYNEQFF. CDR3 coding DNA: TGTGCCAGCAGCGGAACTAGCGGGGCCTACAATGAGCAGTTCTTC.

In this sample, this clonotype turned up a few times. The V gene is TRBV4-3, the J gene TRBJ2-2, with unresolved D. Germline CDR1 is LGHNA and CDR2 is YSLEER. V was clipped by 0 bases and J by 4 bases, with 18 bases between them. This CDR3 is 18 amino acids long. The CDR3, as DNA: TGCGCCAGCAGCCAAGATCCAGGCCCCAACCCCGTCACCGGGGAGCTGTTTTTT. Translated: CASSQDPGPNPVTGELFF.

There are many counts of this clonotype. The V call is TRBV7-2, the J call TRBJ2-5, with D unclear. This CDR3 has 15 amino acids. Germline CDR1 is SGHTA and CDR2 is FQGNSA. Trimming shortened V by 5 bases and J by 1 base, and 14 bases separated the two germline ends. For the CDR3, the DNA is TGTGCCAGCAGCGTACGCAGGAGCCTCCAAGAGACCCAGTACTTC. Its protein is CASSVRRSLQETQYF.

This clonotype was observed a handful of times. The CDR3 nucleotides are TGTGCCAGCAGTTTTTTCGGGCTCAATGAGCAGTTCTTC. Translation: CASSFFGLNEQFF. V is TRBV12-3 or TRBV12-4 and J is TRBJ2-1; D is undetermined. V was cut by 3 bases and J by 6 bases, with 9 bases left in between. The CDR3 loop spans 13 amino acids.

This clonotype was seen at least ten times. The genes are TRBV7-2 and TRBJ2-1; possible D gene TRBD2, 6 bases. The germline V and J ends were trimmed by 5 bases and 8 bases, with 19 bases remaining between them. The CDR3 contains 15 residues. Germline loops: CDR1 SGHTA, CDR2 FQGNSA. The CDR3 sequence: CASSIQSTSLHEQFF. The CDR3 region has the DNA TGTGCCAGCAGCATTCAGTCGACTAGTCTCCATGAGCAGTTCTTC.

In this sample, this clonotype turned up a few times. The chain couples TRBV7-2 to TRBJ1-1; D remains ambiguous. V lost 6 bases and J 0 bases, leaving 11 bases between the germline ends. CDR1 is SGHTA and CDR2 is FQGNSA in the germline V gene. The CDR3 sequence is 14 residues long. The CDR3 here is CASSPWVLNTEAFF. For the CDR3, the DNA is TGTGCCAGCAGTCCATGGGTCCTGAACACTGAAGCTTTCTTT.

CDR3 nucleotides: TGTGCCAGCAGCGCTATCCTCAGCGAGACCCAGTACTTC. Translated: CASSAILSETQYF. This chain connects TRBV7-2 to TRBJ2-5; the D is unclear. Trimming cost V 5 bases and J 5 bases, with 12 bases left between them. Germline lookup yields CDR1 SGHTA and CDR2 FQGNSA. This CDR3 has 13 residues. Complete variable domain (other parts from reference TRBV7-2 and TRBJ2-5): GAGVSQSPSNKVTEKGKDVELRCDPISGHTALYWYRQSLGQGLEFLIYFQGNSAPDKSGLPSDRFSAERTGGSVSTLTIQRTQQEDSAVYLCASSAILSETQYFGPGTRLLVL.

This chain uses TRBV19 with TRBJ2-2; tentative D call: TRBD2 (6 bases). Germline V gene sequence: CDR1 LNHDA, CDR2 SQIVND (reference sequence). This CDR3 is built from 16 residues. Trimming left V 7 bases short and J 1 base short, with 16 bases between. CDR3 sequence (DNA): TGTGCCAGTACGAGCCTCAGCGGGCTGAACACCGGGGAGCTGTTTTTT. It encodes CASTSLSGLNTGELFF. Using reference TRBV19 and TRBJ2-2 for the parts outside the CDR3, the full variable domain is DGGITQSPKYLFRKEGQNVTLSCEQNLNHDAMYWYRQDPGQGLRLIYYSQIVNDFQKGDIAEGYSVSREKKESFPLTVTSAQKNPTAFYLCASTSLSGLNTGELFFGEGSRLTVL.

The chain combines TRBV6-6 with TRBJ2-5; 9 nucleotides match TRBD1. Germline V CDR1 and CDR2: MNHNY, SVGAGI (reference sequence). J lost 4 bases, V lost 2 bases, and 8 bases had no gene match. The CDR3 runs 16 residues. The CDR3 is CASSYNPWTGVETQYF. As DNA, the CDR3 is TGTGCCAGCAGTTACAATCCCTGGACAGGGGTAGAGACCCAGTACTTC.

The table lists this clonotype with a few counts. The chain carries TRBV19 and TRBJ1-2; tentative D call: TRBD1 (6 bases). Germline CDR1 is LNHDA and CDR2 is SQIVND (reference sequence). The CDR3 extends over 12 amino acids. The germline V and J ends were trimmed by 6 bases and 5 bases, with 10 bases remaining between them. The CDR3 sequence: CASRTGTYGYTF. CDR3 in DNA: TGTGCCAGTAGAACAGGGACTTATGGCTACACCTTC.

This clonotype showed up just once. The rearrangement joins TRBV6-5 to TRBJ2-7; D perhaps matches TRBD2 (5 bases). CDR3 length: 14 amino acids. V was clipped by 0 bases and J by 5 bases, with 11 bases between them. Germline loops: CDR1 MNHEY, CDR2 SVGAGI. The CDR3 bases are TGTGCCAGCAGTTACTCGGCTCTAGCAGACGAGCAGTACGTC. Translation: CASSYSALADEQYV.

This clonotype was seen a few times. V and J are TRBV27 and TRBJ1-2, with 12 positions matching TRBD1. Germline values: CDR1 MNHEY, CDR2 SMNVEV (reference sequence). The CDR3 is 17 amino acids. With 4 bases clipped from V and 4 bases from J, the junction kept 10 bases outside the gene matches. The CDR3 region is CASSSPGQGAHPYGYTF. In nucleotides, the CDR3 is TGTGCCAGCAGTTCCCCGGGACAGGGGGCGCATCCCTATGGCTACACCTTC.

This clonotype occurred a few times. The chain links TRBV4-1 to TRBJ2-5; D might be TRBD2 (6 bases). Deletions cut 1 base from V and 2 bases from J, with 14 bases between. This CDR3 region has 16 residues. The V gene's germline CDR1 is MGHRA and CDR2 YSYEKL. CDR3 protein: CASSQGSGSDQETQYF. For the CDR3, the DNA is TGCGCCAGCAGCCAAGGAAGCGGGTCGGATCAAGAGACCCAGTACTTC.

The chain's CDR3 is CASSSGLADNEQFF. The CDR3 bases are TGTGCCAGCAGCTCGGGACTAGCGGACAATGAGCAGTTCTTC. The rearrangement links TRBV7-2 to TRBJ2-1, with TRBD2 identical over 11 bases. V dropped 4 bases and J dropped 5; count of bases not matched to a gene: 1. CDR1 SGHTA and CDR2 FQGNSA come from the germline V gene. This CDR3 contains 14 residues. The variable domain in full, completed from reference TRBV7-2 and TRBJ2-1, reads GAGVSQSPSNKVTEKGKDVELRCDPISGHTALYWYRQSLGQGLEFLIYFQGNSAPDKSGLPSDRFSAERTGGSVSTLTIQRTQQEDSAVYLCASSSGLADNEQFFGPGTRLTVL.

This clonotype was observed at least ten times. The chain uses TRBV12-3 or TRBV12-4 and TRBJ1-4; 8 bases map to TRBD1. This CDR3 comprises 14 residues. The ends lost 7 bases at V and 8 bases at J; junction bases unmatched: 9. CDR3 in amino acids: CASTQQGVNEKLFF. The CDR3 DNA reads TGTGCCAGCACTCAACAGGGGGTAAACGAAAAACTGTTTTTT.

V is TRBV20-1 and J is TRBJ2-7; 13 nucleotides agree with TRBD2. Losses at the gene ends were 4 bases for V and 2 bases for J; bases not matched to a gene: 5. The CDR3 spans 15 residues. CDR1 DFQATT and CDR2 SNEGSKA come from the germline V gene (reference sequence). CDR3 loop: CSATAGTSGTYEQYF. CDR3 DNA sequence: TGCAGTGCTACAGCCGGGACTAGCGGGACCTACGAGCAGTACTTC.

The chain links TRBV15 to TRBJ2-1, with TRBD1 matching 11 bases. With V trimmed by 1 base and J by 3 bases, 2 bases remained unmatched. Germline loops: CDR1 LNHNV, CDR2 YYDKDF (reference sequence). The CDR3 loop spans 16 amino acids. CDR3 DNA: TGTGCCACCAGCAGAGGAGGGACAGGGGGCTACAATGAGCAGTTCTTC. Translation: CATSRGGTGGYNEQFF.

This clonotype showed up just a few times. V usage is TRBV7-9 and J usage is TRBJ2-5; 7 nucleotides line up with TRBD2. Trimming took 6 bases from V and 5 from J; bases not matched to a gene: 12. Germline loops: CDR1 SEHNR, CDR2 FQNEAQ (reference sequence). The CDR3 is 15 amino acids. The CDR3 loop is CASSQEAGRKETQYF. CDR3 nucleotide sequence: TGTGCCAGCAGTCAGGAAGCGGGAAGGAAGGAGACCCAGTACTTC.

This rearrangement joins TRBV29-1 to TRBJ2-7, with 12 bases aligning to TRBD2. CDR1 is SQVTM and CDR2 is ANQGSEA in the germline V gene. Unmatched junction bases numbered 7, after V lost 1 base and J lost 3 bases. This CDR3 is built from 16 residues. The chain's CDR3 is CSVEGLAGDLRYEQYF. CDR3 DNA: TGCAGCGTTGAAGGACTAGCGGGAGATTTACGCTACGAGCAGTACTTC.

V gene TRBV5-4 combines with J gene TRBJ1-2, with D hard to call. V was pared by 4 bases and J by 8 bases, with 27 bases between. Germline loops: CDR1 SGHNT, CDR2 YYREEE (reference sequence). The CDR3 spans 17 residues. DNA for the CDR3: TGTGCCAGCAGCGTGAGCGGTGGTACGGCAGGCGGTCGAGGCTACACCTTC. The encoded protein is CASSVSGGTAGGRGYTF. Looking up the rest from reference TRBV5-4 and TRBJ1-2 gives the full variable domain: ETGVTQSPTHLIKTRGQQVTLRCSSQSGHNTVSWYQQALGQGPQFIFQYYREEENGRGNFPPRFSGLQFPNYSSELNVNALELDDSALYLCASSVSGGTAGGRGYTFGSGTRLTVV.

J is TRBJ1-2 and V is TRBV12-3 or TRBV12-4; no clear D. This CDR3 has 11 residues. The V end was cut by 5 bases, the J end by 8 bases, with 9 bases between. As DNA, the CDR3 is TGTGCCAGCAGTCCCGAGCGAGGCTACACCTTC. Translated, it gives CASSPERGYTF.

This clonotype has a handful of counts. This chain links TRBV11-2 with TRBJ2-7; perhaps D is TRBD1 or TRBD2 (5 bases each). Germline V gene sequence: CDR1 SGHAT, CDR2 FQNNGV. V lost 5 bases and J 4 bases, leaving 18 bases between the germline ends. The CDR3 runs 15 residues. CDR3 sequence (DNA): TGTGCCAGCAGCCAAGAAGCAACGGGACGGTACGAGCAGTACTTC. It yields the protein CASSQEATGRYEQYF.

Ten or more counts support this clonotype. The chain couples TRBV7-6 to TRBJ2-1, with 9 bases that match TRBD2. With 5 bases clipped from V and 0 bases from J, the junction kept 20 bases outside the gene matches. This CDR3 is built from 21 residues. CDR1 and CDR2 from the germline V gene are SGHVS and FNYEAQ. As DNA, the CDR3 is TGTGCCAGCAGCCGACCCAGGGTAGCGGGGGAGGGGATTGGCTCCTACAATGAGCAGTTCTTC. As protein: CASSRPRVAGEGIGSYNEQFF.

CDR3 nucleotides: TGCAGTGCTAGATGGTCTGGGGCCCCGAAGAATGAGCAGTTCTTC. It encodes CSARWSGAPKNEQFF. The chain couples TRBV20-1 to TRBJ2-1; a weak D match, TRBD1 (5 bases). The length of the CDR3 is 15 residues. V lost 2 bases, J lost 7 bases, and 18 bases lay in between. CDR1 DFQATT and CDR2 SNEGSKA come from the germline V gene (reference sequence).

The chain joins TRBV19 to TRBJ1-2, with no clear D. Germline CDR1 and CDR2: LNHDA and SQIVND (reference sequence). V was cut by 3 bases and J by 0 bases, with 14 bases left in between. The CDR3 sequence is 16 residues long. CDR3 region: CASSIRSGQSNYGYTF. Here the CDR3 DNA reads TGTGCCAGTAGTATCCGCTCTGGGCAATCTAACTATGGCTACACCTTC. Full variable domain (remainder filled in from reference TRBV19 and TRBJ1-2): DGGITQSPKYLFRKEGQNVTLSCEQNLNHDAMYWYRQDPGQGLRLIYYSQIVNDFQKGDIAEGYSVSREKKESFPLTVTSAQKNPTAFYLCASSIRSGQSNYGYTFGSGTRLTVV.

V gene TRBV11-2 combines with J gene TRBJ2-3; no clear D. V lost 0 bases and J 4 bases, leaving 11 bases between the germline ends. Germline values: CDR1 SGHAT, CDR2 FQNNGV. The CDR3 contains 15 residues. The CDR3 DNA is TGTGCCAGCAGCTTAGATCGGGCGAGCGCAGATACGCAGTATTTT. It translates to CASSLDRASADTQYF.

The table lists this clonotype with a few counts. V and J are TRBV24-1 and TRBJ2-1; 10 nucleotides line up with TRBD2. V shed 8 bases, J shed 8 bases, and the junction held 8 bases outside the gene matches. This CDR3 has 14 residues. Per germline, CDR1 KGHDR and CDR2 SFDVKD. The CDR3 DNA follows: TGTGCCACCAAATCTAGCGGGAGTTGGGATGAGCAGTTCTTC. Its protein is CATKSSGSWDEQFF.

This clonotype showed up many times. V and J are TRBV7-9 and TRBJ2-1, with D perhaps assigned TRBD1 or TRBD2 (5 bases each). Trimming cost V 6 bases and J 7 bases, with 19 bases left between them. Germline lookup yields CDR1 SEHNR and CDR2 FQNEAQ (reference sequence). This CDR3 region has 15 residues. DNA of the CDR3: TGTGCCAGCAGTCCCGGGACCGCTTGGTTGAATGAGCAGTTCTTC. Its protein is CASSPGTAWLNEQFF.

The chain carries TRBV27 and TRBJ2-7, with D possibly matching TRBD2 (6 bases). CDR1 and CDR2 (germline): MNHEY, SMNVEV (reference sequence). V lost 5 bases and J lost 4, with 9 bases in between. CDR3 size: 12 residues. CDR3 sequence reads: CASSGGIYEQYF. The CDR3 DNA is TGTGCCAGCAGTGGGGGGATTTACGAGCAGTACTTC.